This passage covers 21 T cell receptor beta chains from one sample sequenced in a study of OX40 agonist ivuxolimab in advanced cancers. The library was prepared using the immunoSEQ multiplex PCR assay. The table was pulled from immuneACCESS by TCRdb, which kept in-frame rearrangements only. Such tables lose some clones; where checked, under half of the loss comes from unresolved V genes, and the rest has no known cause. The sample contains over 55,000 clones, 84% of them found a single time. The top ten clones comprise 2.4% of the sample. The material sequenced was CD4+ or CD8+ T cells sorted from blood, taken in a trial of the OX40 agonist ivuxolimab. These receptors all come from an adult with an advanced solid tumor such as melanoma, head and neck, liver or kidney cancer.

The chain uses TRBV5-1 and TRBJ1-5; a weak D match, TRBD1 (5 bases). CDR3 length equals 15 residues. CDR1 and CDR2 from the germline V gene are SGHRS and YFSETQ. The V gene lost 0 bases and the J gene lost 6 bases, with 13 bases spanning the gap. The CDR3 reads CASSLAGGGLQPQHF. In DNA, the CDR3 is TGCGCCAGCAGCTTGGCCGGGGGAGGTCTTCAGCCCCAGCATTTT.

This clone was picked up a small number of times. The chain employs TRBV19 and TRBJ2-7; D may be TRBD2 (6 bases). V gave up 3 bases and J gave up 6 bases, with 18 bases separating them. The germline CDR1 and CDR2 sequences are LNHDA and SQIVND (reference sequence). CDR3 length: 15 residues. The CDR3 protein is CASSILAGRFGEQYF. The DNA of the CDR3 is TGTGCCAGTAGTATCCTCGCAGGGAGGTTCGGCGAGCAGTACTTC.

A few counts support this clone. V is TRBV7-2 and J is TRBJ1-6; no clear D. V lost 3 bases and J lost 7, with 4 bases in between. The CDR3 consists of 12 residues. Per germline, CDR1 SGHTA and CDR2 FQGNSA. This CDR3 reads CASSFQNSPLHF. CDR3 nucleotide sequence: TGTGCCAGCAGCTTTCAAAATTCACCCCTCCACTTT.

This chain connects TRBV2 to TRBJ2-7; no clear D gene. Germline-derived CDR1 and CDR2 are SNHLY and FYNNEI. This CDR3 region has 11 residues. V was trimmed by 3 bases and J by 9 bases, leaving 9 bases between them. CDR3 bases: TGTGCCAGCAGTGAGGCGGTCGGGCAGTACTTC. Its translation is CASSEAVGQYF.

This rearrangement joins TRBV2 to TRBJ1-1; TRBD1 matches 9 bases. V lost 6 bases and J lost 5; bases outside the gene matches: 4. This CDR3 contains 13 residues. Looked up from germline, CDR1 is SNHLY and CDR2 is FYNNEI. CDR3 coding DNA: TGTGCCAGCAGACAGGGGGCGCTTACTGAAGCTTTCTTT. As protein: CASRQGALTEAFF.

The chain uses TRBV18 and TRBJ1-1; 8 bases agree with TRBD1. The CDR3 is 16 amino acids. The V segment lost 3 bases and the J segment 1 base; nucleotides outside the gene matches: 7. Germline values: CDR1 KGHSH, CDR2 LQKENI. The CDR3 DNA reads as TGTGCCAGCTCACCCACAGGGGGACAGCAGAACACTGAAGCTTTCTTT. It yields the protein CASSPTGGQQNTEAFF.

The chain couples TRBV7-2 to TRBJ2-2; D is perhaps TRBD1 or TRBD2 (5 bases each). Trimming pared 1 base from V and 0 bases from J, leaving 9 bases between. CDR1 SGHTA and CDR2 FQGNSA come from the germline V gene. This CDR3 region has 16 residues. The CDR3 reads CASSLDPGPNTGELFF. CDR3 sequence (DNA): TGTGCCAGCAGCTTAGACCCGGGGCCGAACACCGGGGAGCTGTTTTTT.

The CDR3 protein is CASSRDRGSGANVLTF. The CDR3 nucleotides are TGTGCCAGCTCCCGGGACAGGGGGAGCGGGGCCAACGTCCTGACTTTC. The rearrangement links TRBV5-4 to TRBJ2-6, with 11 nucleotides matching TRBD1. Germline CDR1 SGHNT, CDR2 YYREEE (reference sequence). This CDR3 contains 16 residues. Losses at the gene ends were 7 bases for V and 4 bases for J; bases not matched to a gene: 7.

This clone turned up a few times. This chain joins TRBV7-3 and TRBJ1-2, with TRBD1 matching 10 bases. V lost 3 bases to trimming and J lost 2 bases; unmatched junction nucleotides: 0. This CDR3 comprises 14 residues. Per germline, CDR1 SGHTA and CDR2 FQGTGA. The CDR3 reads CASSLGQGNYGYTF. The CDR3, as DNA: TGTGCCAGCAGCTTGGGACAGGGGAACTATGGCTACACCTTC.

The rearrangement links TRBV29-1 to TRBJ1-3; unclear D gene. Germline CDR1 reads SQVTM; CDR2 reads ANQGSEA. The length of the CDR3 is 15 residues. The ends were cut back, 0 bases at V and 0 bases at J, with 9 bases in the middle. CDR3 sequence reads: CSVEDLAGSGNTIYF. In DNA form, the CDR3 reads TGCAGCGTTGAAGATCTGGCAGGCTCTGGAAACACCATATATTTT.

The rearrangement links TRBV15 to TRBJ2-5, with no clear D. CDR1 and CDR2 (germline): LNHNV, YYDKDF (reference sequence). The CDR3 runs to 16 residues. V shed 0 bases and J shed 0 bases, with 11 bases lying between them. The chain's CDR3 is CATSRDRAPNQETQYF. CDR3 coding DNA: TGTGCCACCAGCAGAGATAGGGCCCCTAACCAAGAGACCCAGTACTTC.

Comments on this clone: The junction departs from the called germline gene at one end, perhaps through a read error. The chain uses TRBV7-7 and TRBJ2-1; D is perhaps TRBD1 (6 bases). The CDR3 covers 14 residues. Germline lookup yields CDR1 SSHAT and CDR2 FNYEAQ (reference sequence). The CDR3 sequence is CASSPLGALNEQFF. CDR3 DNA sequence: TGTGCTAGCAGTCCCCTGGGGGCCCTCAATGAGCAGTTCTTC.

J is TRBJ2-5 and V is TRBV5-1; 8 nucleotides match TRBD2. Germline lookup yields CDR1 SGHRS and CDR2 YFSETQ. J gave up 3 bases and V 9 bases, and 13 bases lay outside the gene matches. The CDR3 sequence is 15 residues long. The CDR3 DNA reads TGCGCCACCTCCAAGGCGGGGGGTTGGGAAGAGACCCAGTACTTC. It specifies CATSKAGGWEETQYF.

The genes are TRBV2 and TRBJ2-7, with D unresolved. Germline values: CDR1 SNHLY, CDR2 FYNNEI. V was clipped by 5 bases and J by 1 base, with 9 bases between them. This CDR3 spans 13 amino acids. CDR3 amino acids: CASSFLGSYEQYF. The CDR3 DNA reads TGTGCCAGCAGTTTCCTCGGGTCCTACGAGCAGTACTTC. The complete variable domain, with remaining parts taken from reference TRBV2 and TRBJ2-7, reads EPEVTQTPSHQVTQMGQEVILRCVPISNHLYFYWYRQILGQKVEFLVSFYNNEISEKSEIFDDQFSVERPDGSNFTLKIRSTKLEDSAMYFCASSFLGSYEQYFGPGTRLTVT.

The chain couples TRBV11-1 to TRBJ2-1; possible D gene TRBD2, 7 bases. Germline assignment: CDR1 SGHAT and CDR2 FQDESV (reference sequence). V was pared by 5 bases and J by 2 bases, with 16 bases between. The CDR3 consists of 16 residues. In nucleotides, the CDR3 is TGTGCCAGCAGCCCTTACCGGGGGGCCGCCTACAATGAGCAGTTCTTC. This gives the protein CASSPYRGAAYNEQFF.

This rearrangement joins TRBV19 to TRBJ2-1; 7 positions agree with TRBD1. The germline V gene encodes CDR1 LNHDA and CDR2 SQIVND (reference sequence). The ends lost 3 bases at V and 2 bases at J; junction bases unmatched: 4. This CDR3 is built from 15 residues. In nucleotides, the CDR3 is TGTGCCAGTAGTATTGCCCAGGGGGCCTACAATGAGCAGTTCTTC. Its translation is CASSIAQGAYNEQFF.

DNA for the CDR3: TGTGCCAGCAGTGGCTTGGGGCCAACCTACGAGCAGTACTTC. It encodes CASSGLGPTYEQYF. The rearrangement joins TRBV2 to TRBJ2-7, with D tentatively TRBD1 (5 bases). CDR3 length equals 14 residues. Trimming cost V 4 bases and J 2 bases, with 12 bases left between them. Looked up from germline, CDR1 is SNHLY and CDR2 is FYNNEI.

The chain combines TRBV9 with TRBJ2-7, with TRBD1 matching 7 bases. Trimming at V came to 3 bases and at J to 4 bases, leaving 7 bases not matched to a gene. CDR1 and CDR2 from the germline V gene are SGDLS and YYNGEE. The CDR3 is made up of 14 amino acids. CDR3 sequence (DNA): TGTGCCAGCAGCGGGGGGACAGCCTCATACGAGCAGTACTTC. This translates into CASSGGTASYEQYF.

V usage is TRBV7-2 and J usage is TRBJ1-1; D is uncertain. The length of the CDR3 is 15 residues. The germline gives CDR1 SGHTA, CDR2 FQGNSA. V lost 1 base and J 1 base, leaving 10 bases between the germline ends. In DNA, the CDR3 is TGTGCCAGCAGCTTAGATCTAGCAGGGAACACTGAAGCTTTCTTT. The encoded protein is CASSLDLAGNTEAFF.

This clone was seen a single time. This sequence joins TRBV4-3 and TRBJ2-3, with TRBD2 identical over 9 bases. In germline, CDR1 is LGHNA, CDR2 YSLEER. J lost 4 bases, V lost 0 bases, and 8 bases had no gene match. There are 17 residues in the CDR3. The CDR3 is CASSQDLGTSRPDTQYF. Written as DNA, the CDR3 is TGCGCCAGCAGCCAAGATTTAGGGACTAGCCGACCAGATACGCAGTATTTT.

The V call is TRBV12-5, the J call TRBJ2-5; 7 bases fit TRBD1. TRBJ2-7 matches the DNA end more closely, so the J call is doubtful. Germline lookup yields CDR1 LGHNT and CDR2 FRNRAP. The CDR3 has 13 residues. The CDR3 reads CASGLRTGSEQYF. CDR3 in DNA: TGTGCTAGTGGTTTGCGGACAGGCTCCGAGCAGTACTTC.